This passage covers 10 T cell receptor beta chains from one sample sequenced in a study of blood T cell repertoires in COVID-19. Measured with immunoSEQ multiplex PCR; TCRdb has only the in-frame clones, and not every one. The table records a few hundred thousand clones, over 75% of them present only once. Sequencing used peripheral blood. These receptors were taken from a human donor in a cohort sampled during active COVID-19.

The chain combines TRBV2 with TRBJ1-2; 7 nucleotides match TRBD1. V trimming: 0 bases; J trimming: 8 bases; junction bases outside the gene matches: 9. Germline CDR1 and CDR2: SNHLY and FYNNEI. The CDR3 runs 15 residues. The DNA of the CDR3 is TGTGCCAGCAGTGAAGCGCCTGGGCAGGGGGACGGCTACACCTTC. It codes for CASSEAPGQGDGYTF.

The chain is built from TRBV19 and TRBJ2-1; TRBD2 matches at 10 bases. The CDR3 covers 14 residues. The germline gives CDR1 LNHDA, CDR2 SQIVND (reference sequence). Trimming at V came to 6 bases and at J to 8 bases, leaving 7 bases not matched to a gene. Here the CDR3 DNA reads TGTGCCAGTAGGCTAGCGGGAGTGTTGCATGAGCAGTTCTTC. Translated, it gives CASRLAGVLHEQFF.

The chain recombines TRBV18 with TRBJ1-2; TRBD1 matches 11 bases. Trimming at V came to 2 bases and at J to 3 bases, leaving 2 bases not matched to a gene. CDR3 length: 15 amino acids. Per the germline V gene, CDR1 is KGHSH and CDR2 is LQKENI. The CDR3 is CASSPGGQGDYGYTF. The CDR3 nucleotides read TGTGCCAGCTCACCAGGGGGACAGGGGGACTATGGCTACACCTTC.

The CDR3 reads CASSPRTARSYEQYF. The CDR3 DNA is TGCGCCAGCAGTCCCAGGACAGCGCGCTCCTACGAGCAGTACTTC. This sequence joins TRBV5-1 and TRBJ2-7, with D perhaps TRBD1 (6 bases). The length of the CDR3 is 15 residues. The V and J ends lost 5 bases and 0 bases respectively, with 15 bases between them. The germline V gene has CDR1 SGHRS and CDR2 YFSETQ.

The gene calls are TRBV29-1 and TRBJ1-2; perhaps TRBD1 as D (6 bases). Trimming took off 4 bases at V and 6 bases at J, with 12 bases between the two ends. Germline V lookup: CDR1 SQVTM, CDR2 ANQGSEA. This CDR3 comprises 12 residues. Here the CDR3 reads CSVAGGRDGYTF. In DNA, the CDR3 is TGCAGCGTTGCGGGGGGCCGGGATGGCTACACCTTC.

The chain employs TRBV20-1 and TRBJ2-1; 10 bases agree with TRBD2. The CDR3 runs 14 residues. Trimming at V came to 3 bases and at J to 6 bases, leaving 5 bases not matched to a gene. In germline, CDR1 is DFQATT, CDR2 SNEGSKA (reference sequence). The CDR3, as DNA: TGCAGTGCTAGTAGAGCGGGGGGGCTCAATGAGCAGTTCTTC. Protein sequence: CSASRAGGLNEQFF.

J is TRBJ1-4 and V is TRBV6-5, with D perhaps TRBD1 (6 bases). Per the germline V gene, CDR1 is MNHEY and CDR2 is SVGAGI. V lost 7 bases and J 5 bases, leaving 17 bases between the germline ends. The CDR3 loop spans 15 amino acids. The CDR3 bases are TGTGCCAGCAAGAGGGGCCCGCAGGGGAATGAAAAACTGTTTTTT. It translates to CASKRGPQGNEKLFF.

On this clone: The junction departs from germline at one end; a sequencing error may be responsible. The chain employs TRBV6-1 and TRBJ1-5; D not resolved. Germline assignment: CDR1 MNHNS and CDR2 SASEGT. This CDR3 comprises 13 residues. The DNA of the CDR3 is TGTGCCAGCAGGGAAGAAGAACTCCAGCCCCAGCATTTT. Protein sequence: CASREEELQPQHF.

This chain joins TRBV9 and TRBJ2-1; weak D call: TRBD1 (6 bases). From germline, CDR1 is SGDLS and CDR2 YYNGEE. V lost 3 bases and J 7 bases, leaving 20 bases between the germline ends. CDR3 size: 16 residues. The CDR3 spells CASSALGARYSNEQFF. Written as DNA, the CDR3 is TGTGCCAGCAGCGCCCTGGGGGCAAGGTATTCTAATGAGCAGTTCTTC.

The chain couples TRBV18 to TRBJ2-5, with a possible D match to TRBD1 (6 bases). The V gene's germline CDR1 is KGHSH and CDR2 LQKENI. Trimming cost V 6 bases and J 0 bases, with 20 bases left between them. The CDR3 extends over 17 amino acids. CDR3 in amino acids: CASSIGFRGPYQETQYF. The CDR3 coding sequence is TGTGCCAGCTCGATTGGTTTCAGGGGTCCGTACCAAGAGACCCAGTACTTC.